This T cell receptor beta chain comes out of a study of T cell responses to AZD1222 COVID-19 vaccine (dated by TCRdb to the early 2020s). For the study in its entirety: AZD1222 recipients with second doses at about 4 weeks or about 12 weeks were pooled, because spike-specific TCR depth and breadth did not differ between schedules. TCR sequencing covered some 240 trial participants: 207 given two doses of AZD1222 and about 26 given two doses of MenACWY control vaccine. Enrollment into the trials was organized by age into subgroups of 18-55, 56-69 and 70-plus years, and those subgroups contained roughly 150, 30 and 60 TCR-sequenced participants, respectively. Overall study outcomes, separate from this receptor: The 56-69-year group was small, and its depth increase did not reach significance, likely because of low power. Most participants were white British and females outnumbered males, and the authors suggested that clonal diversity may have been underestimated. Reportedly, close to half of the unique spike-specific TCRs recognized epitopes lying outside the regions that are mutated in the B.1.351 and B.1.1.7 variants. The whole spike protein was spanned by vaccine-associated CD4 TCRs, and dominant responses were seen in regions 160-218 and 743-854. After two AZD1222 doses, spike-specific TCR breadth and depth were significantly higher than at day 0 and than in MenACWY recipients. Conclusions about previously exposed vaccinees are limited because only six or seven AZD1222 recipients were SARS-CoV-2 seropositive at baseline. No day 14 peak-response samples were available, so repertoires were characterized only after the peak T cell response.

V and J are trimmed by 0 bases and 4 bases, and the gene matches miss 6 bases of the junction. CDR1 and CDR2, looked up from the germline V gene (reference sequence), are LNHNV and YYDKDF. CDR3 length: 16 amino acids, cysteine to phenylalanine. Only CDR3 DNA remains: 48 bases, in frame from the first base. Reading the label with the study, this specimen's time point is: baseline before first vaccination. Vaccinee samples came from UK trials COV001 and COV002, including a single-blind randomized controlled phase 2/3 trial of AZD1222 (ChAdOx1 nCoV-19) in healthy adults. For TCRbeta chain sequencing, PBMC samples were collected from trial participants at day 0 and at day 28 after the second dose. The CDR3 regions of human TCRbeta chains were analyzed by immunosequencing. The study's processing was this. Repertoire TCRs were checked for matches against a reference library of SARS-CoV-2-specific TCRs that had been generated using the MIRA antigen-specificity platform. Breadth was defined as the fraction of unique TCRs that were SARS-CoV-2-associated, and depth was defined as the fraction of total T cells that were SARS-CoV-2-associated. Each spike-specific TCR was assigned to its reactive spike region and to a CD4 or CD8 class using the MIRA data. Log10-transformed breadth and depth values were compared by one-way ANOVA with Sidak's multiple comparisons tests. TCRdb carries this immuneACCESS record with in-frame sequences only. Its versions omit some clonotypes, under half of them owing to an unresolved V gene in the studies checked, with the rest unexplained. The DNA gave D and trimming, while V, J and clone size come from that table. The sample table records 100,000 to 120,000 clones; about 90% of these occur just once. The ten largest make up less than 3.5% of the sample.

About this clone: This clone's antigen is unknown. No base quality values were provided; no much bigger clone lies one nucleotide off.

The chain uses TRBV15 and TRBJ1-5; TRBD1 lines up with 7 middle nucleotides. This specimen was peripheral blood, taken on day 0 of AZD1222 vaccination. The TCR comes from an adult in good health. The CDR3 reads CATSRDLAGGNQPQHF. In nucleotides, the sequence is TGTGCCACCAGCAGAGATCTGGCAGGGGGAAATCAGCCCCAGCATTTT.